This T cell receptor beta chain stems from a study of lymphopenia after photon versus proton radiotherapy. Notes on this clone: Its antigen is not known.

The method was immunoSEQ multiplex PCR; TCRdb's version includes in-frame clones alone and lacks a portion of them. Altogether under 80,000 clones are present, around 85% being singletons, with the ten largest covering 2% to 3%. Points from the study as a whole: Oligoclonal CD8+ Temra expansion after nadir drove photon patients' diversity drop. Proton therapy kept repertoires fairly stable, unlike photons, which gained effector/memory cells.

The specimen was peripheral blood, collected from a patient treated with photon-based radiotherapy. This receptor was taken from a middle-aged man with gastric cancer.

Here the CDR3 DNA reads TGTGCCAGCAGCTTGGAGGACAGGGTTAGGGGCTACACCTTC. Residues: CASSLEDRVRGYTF. The V gene is TRBV7-2, the J gene TRBJ1-2; the match to TRBD1 covers 8 bases. Germline CDR1 and CDR2: SGHTA and FQGNSA. V lost 3 bases and J lost 8; bases outside the gene matches: 8. The CDR3 covers 14 residues. Full variable domain (missing parts from reference TRBV7-2 and TRBJ1-2): GAGVSQSPSNKVTEKGKDVELRCDPISGHTALYWYRQSLGQGLEFLIYFQGNSAPDKSGLPSDRFSAERTGGSVSTLTIQRTQQEDSAVYLCASSLEDRVRGYTFGSGTRLTVV.